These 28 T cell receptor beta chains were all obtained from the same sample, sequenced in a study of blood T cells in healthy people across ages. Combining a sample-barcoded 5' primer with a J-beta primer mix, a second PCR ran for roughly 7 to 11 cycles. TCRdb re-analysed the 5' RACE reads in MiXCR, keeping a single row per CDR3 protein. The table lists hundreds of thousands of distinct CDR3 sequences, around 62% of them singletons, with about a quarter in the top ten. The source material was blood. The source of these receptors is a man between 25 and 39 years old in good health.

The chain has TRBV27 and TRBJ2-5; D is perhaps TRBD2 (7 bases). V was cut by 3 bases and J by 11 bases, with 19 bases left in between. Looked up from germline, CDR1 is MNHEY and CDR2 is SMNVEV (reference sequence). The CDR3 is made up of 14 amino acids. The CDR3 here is CASSFGTLRGEQYF. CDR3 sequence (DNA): TGTGCCAGCAGTTTCGGGACACTTCGGGGGGAGCAGTACTTC.

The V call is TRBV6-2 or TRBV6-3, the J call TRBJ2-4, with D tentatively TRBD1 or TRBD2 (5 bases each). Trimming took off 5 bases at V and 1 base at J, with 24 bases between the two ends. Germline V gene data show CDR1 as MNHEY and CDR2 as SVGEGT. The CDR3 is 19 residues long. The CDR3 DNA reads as TGTGCCAGCAGTGACCCCCAGGGTAGAGGGGTGTTTGCCAAAAACATTCAGTACTTC. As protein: CASSDPQGRGVFAKNIQYF.

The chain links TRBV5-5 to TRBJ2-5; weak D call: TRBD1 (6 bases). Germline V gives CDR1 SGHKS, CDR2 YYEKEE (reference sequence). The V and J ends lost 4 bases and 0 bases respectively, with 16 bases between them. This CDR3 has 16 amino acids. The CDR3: CASSRQEQAYQETQYF. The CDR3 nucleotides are TGTGCCAGCAGCAGACAGGAACAGGCCTACCAAGAGACCCAGTACTTC.

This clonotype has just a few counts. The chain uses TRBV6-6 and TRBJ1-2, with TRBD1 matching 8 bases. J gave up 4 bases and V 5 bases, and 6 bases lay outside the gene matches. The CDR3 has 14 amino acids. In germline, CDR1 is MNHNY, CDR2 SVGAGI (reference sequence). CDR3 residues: CASSTRGLGYGYTF. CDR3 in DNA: TGTGCCAGCAGTACCAGGGGGCTTGGCTATGGCTACACCTTC.

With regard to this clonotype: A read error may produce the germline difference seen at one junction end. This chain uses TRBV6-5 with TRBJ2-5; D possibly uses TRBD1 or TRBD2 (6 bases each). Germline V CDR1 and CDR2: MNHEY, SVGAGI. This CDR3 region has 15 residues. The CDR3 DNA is TGTGCCAACAGTTTAGGGGGGATGCTTCGAGAGACCCAGTACTTC. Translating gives CANSLGGMLRETQYF.

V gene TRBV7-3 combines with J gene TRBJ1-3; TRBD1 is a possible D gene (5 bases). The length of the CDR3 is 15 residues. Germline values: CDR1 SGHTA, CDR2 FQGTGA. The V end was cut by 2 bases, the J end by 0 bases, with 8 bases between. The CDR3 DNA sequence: TGTGCCAGCAGCTTAGCCGGACACTCTGGAAACACCATATATTTT. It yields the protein CASSLAGHSGNTIYF.

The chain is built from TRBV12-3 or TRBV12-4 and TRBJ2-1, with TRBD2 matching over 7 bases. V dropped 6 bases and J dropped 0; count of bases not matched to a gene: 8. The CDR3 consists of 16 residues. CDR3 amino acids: CASRSSGTTSYNEQFF. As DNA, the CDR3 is TGTGCCAGCAGATCCTCCGGGACTACCTCCTACAATGAGCAGTTCTTC.

The CDR3 nucleotides are TGTGCCAGCAGCTGGGACGGAAACTCTGGGGCCAACGTCCTGACTTTC. This translates into CASSWDGNSGANVLTF. This chain connects TRBV6-1 to TRBJ2-6; perhaps D is TRBD1 or TRBD2 (5 bases each). Germline assignment: CDR1 MNHNS and CDR2 SASEGT. This CDR3 region has 16 residues. Between the trimmed V and J ends, which lost 6 bases and 0 bases, there was a span of 12 bases.

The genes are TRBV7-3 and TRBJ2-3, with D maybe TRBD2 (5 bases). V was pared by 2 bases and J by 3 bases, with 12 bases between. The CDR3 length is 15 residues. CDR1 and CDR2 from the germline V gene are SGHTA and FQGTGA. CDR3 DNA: TGTGCCAGCAGCTTAGAGGGATACCAGACAGATACGCAGTATTTT. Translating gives CASSLEGYQTDTQYF.

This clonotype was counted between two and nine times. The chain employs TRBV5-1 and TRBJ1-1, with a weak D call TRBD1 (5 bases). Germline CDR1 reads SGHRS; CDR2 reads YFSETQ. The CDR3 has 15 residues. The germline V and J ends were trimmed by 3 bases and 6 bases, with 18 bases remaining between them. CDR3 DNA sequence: TGCGCCAGCAGCTATCAACTAGGCAGGGCCTCTGAAGCTTTCTTT. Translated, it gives CASSYQLGRASEAFF.

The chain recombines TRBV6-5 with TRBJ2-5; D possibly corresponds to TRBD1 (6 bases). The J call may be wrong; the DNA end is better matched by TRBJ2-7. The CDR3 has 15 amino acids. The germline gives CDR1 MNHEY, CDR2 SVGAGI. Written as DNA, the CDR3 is TGTGCCAGCAGTTACGTCCAGGGGTTTCACTACGAGCAGTACTTC. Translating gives CASSYVQGFHYEQYF.

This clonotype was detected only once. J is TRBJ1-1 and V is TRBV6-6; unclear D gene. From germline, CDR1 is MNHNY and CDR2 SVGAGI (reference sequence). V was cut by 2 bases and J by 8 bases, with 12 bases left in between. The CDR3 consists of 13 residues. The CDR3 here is CASSYVRIQEAFF. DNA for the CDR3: TGTGCCAGCAGTTACGTAAGAATCCAAGAAGCTTTCTTT.

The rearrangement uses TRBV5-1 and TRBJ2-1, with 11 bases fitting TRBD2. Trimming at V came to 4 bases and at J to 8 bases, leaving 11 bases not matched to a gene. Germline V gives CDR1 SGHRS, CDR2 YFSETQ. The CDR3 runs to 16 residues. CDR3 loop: CASSPLAGGRQYEQFF. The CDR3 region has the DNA TGCGCCAGCAGCCCGTTAGCGGGGGGGCGGCAATATGAGCAGTTCTTC.

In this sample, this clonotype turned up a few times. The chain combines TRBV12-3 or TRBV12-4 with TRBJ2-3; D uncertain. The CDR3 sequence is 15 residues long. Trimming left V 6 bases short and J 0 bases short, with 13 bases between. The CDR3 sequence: CASSFINPSTDTQYF. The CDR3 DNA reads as TGTGCCAGCAGCTTCATCAACCCTAGCACAGATACGCAGTATTTT.

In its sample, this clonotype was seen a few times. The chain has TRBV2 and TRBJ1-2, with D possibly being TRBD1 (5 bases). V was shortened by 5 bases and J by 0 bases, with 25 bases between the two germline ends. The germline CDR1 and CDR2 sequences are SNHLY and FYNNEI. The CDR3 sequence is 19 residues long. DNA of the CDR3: TGTGCCAGCAGTTACCCTGGAGGGGCAGGAGACTTTTCTAACTATGGCTACACCTTC. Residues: CASSYPGGAGDFSNYGYTF.

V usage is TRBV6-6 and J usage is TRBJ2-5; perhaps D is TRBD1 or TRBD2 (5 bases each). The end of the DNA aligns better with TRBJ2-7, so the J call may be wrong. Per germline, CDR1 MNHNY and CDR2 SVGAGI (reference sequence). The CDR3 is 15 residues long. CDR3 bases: TGTGCCAGCAGTTATTCCGGGACCTACAACTACGAGCAGTACTTC. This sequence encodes CASSYSGTYNYEQYF.

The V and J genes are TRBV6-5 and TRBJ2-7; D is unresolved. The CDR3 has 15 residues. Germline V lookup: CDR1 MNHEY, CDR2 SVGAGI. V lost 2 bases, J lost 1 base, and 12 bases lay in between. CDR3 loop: CASSYRGRTSYEQYF. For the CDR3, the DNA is TGTGCCAGCAGTTACAGAGGACGTACTTCCTACGAGCAGTACTTC.

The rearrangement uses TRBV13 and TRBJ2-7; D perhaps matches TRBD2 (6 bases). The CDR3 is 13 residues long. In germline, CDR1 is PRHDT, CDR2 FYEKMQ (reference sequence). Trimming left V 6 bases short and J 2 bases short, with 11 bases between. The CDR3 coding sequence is TGTGCCAGCAGGGAGCGGGTTACCTACGAGCAGTACTTC. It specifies CASRERVTYEQYF.

This CDR3 reads CASSNRDRNAYEQYF. CDR3 coding DNA: TGTGCCAGCAGTAACCGGGACAGGAACGCCTACGAGCAGTACTTC. The chain joins TRBV27 to TRBJ2-7; 8 bases fit TRBD1. With V trimmed by 5 bases and J by 2 bases, 8 bases remained unmatched. This CDR3 contains 15 residues. Germline CDR1 is MNHEY and CDR2 is SMNVEV (reference sequence).

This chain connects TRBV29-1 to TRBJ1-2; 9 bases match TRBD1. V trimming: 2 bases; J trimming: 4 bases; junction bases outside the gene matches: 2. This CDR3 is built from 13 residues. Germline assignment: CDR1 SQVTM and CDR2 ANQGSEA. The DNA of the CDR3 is TGCAGCGTTGAACCGACAGGGGGCTATGGCTACACCTTC. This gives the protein CSVEPTGGYGYTF.

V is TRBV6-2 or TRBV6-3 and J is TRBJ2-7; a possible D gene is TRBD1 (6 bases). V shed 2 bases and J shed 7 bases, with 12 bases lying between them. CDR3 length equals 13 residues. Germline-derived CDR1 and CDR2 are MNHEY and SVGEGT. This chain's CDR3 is CASSYGSGDEQYF. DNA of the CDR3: TGTGCCAGCAGTTACGGATCAGGGGATGAGCAGTACTTC.

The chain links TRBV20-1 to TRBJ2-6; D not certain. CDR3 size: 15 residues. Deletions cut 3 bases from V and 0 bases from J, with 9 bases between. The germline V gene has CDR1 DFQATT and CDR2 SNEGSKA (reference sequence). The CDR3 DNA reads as TGCAGTGCTAGGGGATCACCCTCTGGGGCCAACGTCCTGACTTTC. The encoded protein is CSARGSPSGANVLTF.

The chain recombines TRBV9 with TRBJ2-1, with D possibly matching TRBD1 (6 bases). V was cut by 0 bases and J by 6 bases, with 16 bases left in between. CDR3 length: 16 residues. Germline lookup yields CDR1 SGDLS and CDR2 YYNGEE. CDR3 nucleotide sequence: TGTGCCAGCAGCGTAGGAGGGCACAGGGCAGGCAATGAGCAGTTCTTC. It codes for CASSVGGHRAGNEQFF.

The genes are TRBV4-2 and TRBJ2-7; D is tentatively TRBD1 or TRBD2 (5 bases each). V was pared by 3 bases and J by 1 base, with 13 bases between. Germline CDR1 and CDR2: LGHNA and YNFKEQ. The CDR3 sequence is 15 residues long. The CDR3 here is CASSHNTGLSYEQYF. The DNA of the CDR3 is TGTGCCAGCAGCCACAACACGGGGCTTTCCTACGAGCAGTACTTC.

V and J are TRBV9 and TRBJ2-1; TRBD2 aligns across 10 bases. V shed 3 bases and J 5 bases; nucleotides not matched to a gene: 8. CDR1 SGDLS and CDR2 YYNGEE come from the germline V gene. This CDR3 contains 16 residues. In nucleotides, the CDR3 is TGTGCCAGCAGCGAATATAGCGGGGGGCATAACAATGAGCAGTTCTTC. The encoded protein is CASSEYSGGHNNEQFF.

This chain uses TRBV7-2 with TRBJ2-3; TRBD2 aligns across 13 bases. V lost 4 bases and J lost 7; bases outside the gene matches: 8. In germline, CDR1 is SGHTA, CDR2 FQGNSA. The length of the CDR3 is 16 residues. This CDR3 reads CASSSTPGLAGNTQYF. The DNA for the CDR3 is TGTGCCAGCAGCTCCACTCCGGGACTAGCGGGGAATACGCAGTATTTT.

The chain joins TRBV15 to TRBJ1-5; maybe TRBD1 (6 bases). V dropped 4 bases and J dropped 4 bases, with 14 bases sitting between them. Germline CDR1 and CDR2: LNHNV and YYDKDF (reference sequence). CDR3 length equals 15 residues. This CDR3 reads CATSNPGQQNQPQHF. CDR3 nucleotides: TGTGCCACCAGCAATCCCGGACAGCAGAATCAGCCCCAGCATTTT.

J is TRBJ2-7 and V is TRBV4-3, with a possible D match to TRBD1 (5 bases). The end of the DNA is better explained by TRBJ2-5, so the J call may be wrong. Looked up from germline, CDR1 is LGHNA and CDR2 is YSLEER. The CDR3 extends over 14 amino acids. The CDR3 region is CASSQDWGWVTQYF. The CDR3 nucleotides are TGCGCCAGCAGCCAAGATTGGGGCTGGGTGACCCAGTACTTC.